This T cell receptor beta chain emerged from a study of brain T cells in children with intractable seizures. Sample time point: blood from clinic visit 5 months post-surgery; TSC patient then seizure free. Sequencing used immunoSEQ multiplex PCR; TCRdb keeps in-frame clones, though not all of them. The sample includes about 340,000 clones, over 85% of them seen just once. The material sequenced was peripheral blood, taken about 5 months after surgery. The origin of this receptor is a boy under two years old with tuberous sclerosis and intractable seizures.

The CDR3 DNA reads as TGTGCCAGCAGTACATACGGACAGGGGAATGAGCAGTTCTTC. It translates to CASSTYGQGNEQFF. The chain has TRBV28 and TRBJ2-1; 9 positions match TRBD1. The germline V gene encodes CDR1 MDHEN and CDR2 SYDVKM. V was clipped by 5 bases and J by 7 bases; unmatched bases: 6. CDR3 length: 14 amino acids. The whole variable domain, filled in from reference TRBV28 and TRBJ2-1, reads DVKVTQSSRYLVKRTGEKVFLECVQDMDHENMFWYRQDPGLGLRLIYFSYDVKMKEKGDIPEGYSVSREKKERFSLILESASTNQTSMYLCASSTYGQGNEQFFGPGTRLTVL.